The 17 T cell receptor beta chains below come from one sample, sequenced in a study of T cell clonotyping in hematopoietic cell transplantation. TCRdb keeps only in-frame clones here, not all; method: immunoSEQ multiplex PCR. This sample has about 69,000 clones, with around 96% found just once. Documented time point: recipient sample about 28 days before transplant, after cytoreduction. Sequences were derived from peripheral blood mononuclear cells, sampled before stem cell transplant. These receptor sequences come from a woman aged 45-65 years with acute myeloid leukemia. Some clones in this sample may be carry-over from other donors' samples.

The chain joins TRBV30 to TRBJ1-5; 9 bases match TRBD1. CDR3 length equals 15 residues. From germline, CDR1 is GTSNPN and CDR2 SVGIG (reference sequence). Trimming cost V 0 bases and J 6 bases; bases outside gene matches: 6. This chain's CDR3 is CAWSVMGQGSQPQHF. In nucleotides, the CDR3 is TGTGCCTGGAGTGTAATGGGACAGGGAAGTCAGCCCCAGCATTTT.

The CDR3 spells CASSWTSALYNEQFF. Written as DNA, the CDR3 is TGCGCCAGCAGCTGGACTAGCGCATTATACAATGAGCAGTTCTTC. The rearrangement joins TRBV5-1 to TRBJ2-1; 9 bases are shared with TRBD2. The V and J ends lost 3 bases and 4 bases, in that order; junction bases with no gene match: 5. The CDR3 spans 15 residues. CDR1 SGHRS and CDR2 YFSETQ come from the germline V gene.

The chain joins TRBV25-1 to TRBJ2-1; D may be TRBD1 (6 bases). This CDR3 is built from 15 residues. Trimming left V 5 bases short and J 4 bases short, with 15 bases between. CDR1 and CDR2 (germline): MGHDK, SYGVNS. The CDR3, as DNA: TGTGCCAGCAGTAAAACAGGGATTCGATACAATGAGCAGTTCTTC. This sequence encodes CASSKTGIRYNEQFF.

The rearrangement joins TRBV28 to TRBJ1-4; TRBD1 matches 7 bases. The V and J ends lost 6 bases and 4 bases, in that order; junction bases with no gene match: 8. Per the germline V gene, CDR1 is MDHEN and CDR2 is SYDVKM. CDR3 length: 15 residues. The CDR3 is CASSPRQGGNEKLFF. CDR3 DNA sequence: TGTGCCAGCAGCCCGCGACAGGGTGGTAATGAAAAACTGTTTTTT.

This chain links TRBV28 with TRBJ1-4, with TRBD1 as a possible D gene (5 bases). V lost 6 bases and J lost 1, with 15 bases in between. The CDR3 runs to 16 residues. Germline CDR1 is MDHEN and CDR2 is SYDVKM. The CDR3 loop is CASRKQGGGTNEKLFF. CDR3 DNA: TGTGCCAGCAGAAAGCAGGGAGGAGGAACTAATGAAAAACTGTTTTTT.

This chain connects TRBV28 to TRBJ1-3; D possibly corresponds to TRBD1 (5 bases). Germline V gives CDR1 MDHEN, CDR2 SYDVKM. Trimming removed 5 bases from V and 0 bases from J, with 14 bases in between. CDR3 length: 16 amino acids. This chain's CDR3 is CASSQPGPISGNTIYF. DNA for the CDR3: TGTGCCAGCAGTCAACCGGGACCGATCTCTGGAAACACCATATATTTT.

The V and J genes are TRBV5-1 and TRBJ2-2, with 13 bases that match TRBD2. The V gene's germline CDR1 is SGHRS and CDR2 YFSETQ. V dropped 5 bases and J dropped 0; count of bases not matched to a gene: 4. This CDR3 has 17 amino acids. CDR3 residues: CASRSTSGRANTGELFF. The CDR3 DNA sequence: TGCGCCAGCAGATCTACTAGCGGGAGGGCGAACACCGGGGAGCTGTTTTTT.

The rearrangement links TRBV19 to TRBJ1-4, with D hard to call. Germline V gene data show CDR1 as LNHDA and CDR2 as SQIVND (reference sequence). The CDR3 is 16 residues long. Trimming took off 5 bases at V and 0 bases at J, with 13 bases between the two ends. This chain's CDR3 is CASSEELLATNEKLFF. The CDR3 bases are TGTGCCAGTAGTGAAGAATTATTAGCAACTAATGAAAAACTGTTTTTT.

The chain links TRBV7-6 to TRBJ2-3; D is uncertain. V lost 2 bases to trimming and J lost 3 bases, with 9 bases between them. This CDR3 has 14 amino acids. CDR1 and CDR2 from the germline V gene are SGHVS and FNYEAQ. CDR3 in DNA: TGTGCCAGCAGCTTAATATCGGCAACAGATACGCAGTATTTT. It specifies CASSLISATDTQYF.

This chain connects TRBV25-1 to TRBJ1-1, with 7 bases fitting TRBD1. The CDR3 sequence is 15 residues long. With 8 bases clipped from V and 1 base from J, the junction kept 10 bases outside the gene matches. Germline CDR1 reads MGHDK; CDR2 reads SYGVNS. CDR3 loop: CASGGQTGTNTEAFF. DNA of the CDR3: TGTGCCAGCGGGGGACAGACAGGGACGAACACTGAAGCTTTCTTT.

The CDR3 protein is CSATDRGPQHF. The CDR3, as DNA: TGCAGTGCAACCGACAGGGGGCCCCAGCATTTT. The V and J genes are TRBV20-1 and TRBJ1-5, with 8 bases lining up with TRBD1. This CDR3 comprises 11 residues. CDR1 is DFQATT and CDR2 is SNEGSKA in the germline V gene (reference sequence). J was trimmed by 9 bases and V by 6 bases; bases with no gene match: 4.

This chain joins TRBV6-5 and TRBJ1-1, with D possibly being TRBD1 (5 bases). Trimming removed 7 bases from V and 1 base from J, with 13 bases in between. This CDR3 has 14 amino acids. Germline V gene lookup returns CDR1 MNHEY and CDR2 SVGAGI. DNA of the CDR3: TGTGCCAGCACTCCCGGGGCCTCGAACACTGAAGCTTTCTTT. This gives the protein CASTPGASNTEAFF.

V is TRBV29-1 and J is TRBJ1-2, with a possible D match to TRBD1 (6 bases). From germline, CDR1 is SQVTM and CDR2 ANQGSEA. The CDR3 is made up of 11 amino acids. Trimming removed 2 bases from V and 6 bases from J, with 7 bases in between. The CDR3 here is CSVERQDGYTF. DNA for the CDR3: TGCAGCGTTGAACGACAGGATGGCTACACCTTC.

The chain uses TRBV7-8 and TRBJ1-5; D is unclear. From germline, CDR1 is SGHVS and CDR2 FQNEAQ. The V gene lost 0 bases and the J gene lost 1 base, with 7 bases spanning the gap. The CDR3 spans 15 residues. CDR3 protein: CASSLAHMSNQPQHF. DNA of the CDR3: TGTGCCAGCAGCTTAGCCCACATGAGCAATCAGCCCCAGCATTTT.

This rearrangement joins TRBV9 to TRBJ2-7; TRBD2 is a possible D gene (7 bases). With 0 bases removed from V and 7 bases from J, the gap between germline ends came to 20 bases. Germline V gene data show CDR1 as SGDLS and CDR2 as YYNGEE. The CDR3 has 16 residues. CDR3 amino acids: CASSVGGRGAAGEQYF. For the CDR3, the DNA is TGTGCCAGCAGCGTAGGTGGAAGGGGGGCAGCGGGGGAGCAGTACTTC. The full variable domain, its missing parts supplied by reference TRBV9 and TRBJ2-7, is DSGVTQTPKHLITATGQRVTLRCSPRSGDLSVYWYQQSLDQGLQFLIQYYNGEERAKGNILERFSAQQFPDLHSELNLSSLELGDSALYFCASSVGGRGAAGEQYFGPGTRLTVT.

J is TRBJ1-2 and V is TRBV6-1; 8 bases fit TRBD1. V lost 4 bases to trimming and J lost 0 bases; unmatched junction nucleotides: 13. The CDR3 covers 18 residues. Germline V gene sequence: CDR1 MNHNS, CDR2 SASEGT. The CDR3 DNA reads TGTGCCAGCAGTGGTTATACAGGGGGGATCTTTACTAACTATGGCTACACCTTC. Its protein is CASSGYTGGIFTNYGYTF.

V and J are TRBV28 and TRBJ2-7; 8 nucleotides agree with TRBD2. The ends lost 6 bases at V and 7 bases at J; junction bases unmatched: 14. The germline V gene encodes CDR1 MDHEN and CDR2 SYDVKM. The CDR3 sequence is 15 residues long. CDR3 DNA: TGTGCCAGCAGACTAACTAGCGGCCCTTGGGGGGAGCAGTACTTC. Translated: CASRLTSGPWGEQYF.